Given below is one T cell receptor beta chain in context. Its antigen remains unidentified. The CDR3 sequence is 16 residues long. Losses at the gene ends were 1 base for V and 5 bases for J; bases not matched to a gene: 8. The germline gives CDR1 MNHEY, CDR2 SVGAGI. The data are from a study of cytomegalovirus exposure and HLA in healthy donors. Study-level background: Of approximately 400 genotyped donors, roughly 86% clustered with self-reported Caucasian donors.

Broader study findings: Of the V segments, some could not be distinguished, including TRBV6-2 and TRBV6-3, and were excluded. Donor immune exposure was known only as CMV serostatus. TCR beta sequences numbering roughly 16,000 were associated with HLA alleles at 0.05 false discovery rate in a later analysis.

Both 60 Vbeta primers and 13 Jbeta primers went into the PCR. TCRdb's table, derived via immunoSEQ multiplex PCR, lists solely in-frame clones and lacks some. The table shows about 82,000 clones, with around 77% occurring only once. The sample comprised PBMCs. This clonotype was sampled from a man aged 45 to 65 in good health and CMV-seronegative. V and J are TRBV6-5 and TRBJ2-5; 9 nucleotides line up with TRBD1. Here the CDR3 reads CASSYFGTGPPETQYF. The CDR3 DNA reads TGTGCCAGCAGTTACTTCGGGACAGGGCCACCGGAGACCCAGTACTTC.